This T cell receptor (beta chain) was sequenced in a study of shared clonotypes between healthy human individuals. The CDR3 loop spans 15 amino acids. Germline V gene lookup returns CDR1 SEHNR and CDR2 FQNEAQ (reference sequence). With 5 bases clipped from V and 8 bases from J, the junction kept 9 bases outside the gene matches. TCRdb keeps only in-frame clones here, not all; method: immunoSEQ multiplex PCR. Of a few million clones in the sample, 93% are singletons; the top ten hold 0.39%. The origin of this receptor is a man aged 18 to 29 in good health. Some clones in this sample may be carry-over from other donors' samples. Source material: naive CD4+ T cells from PBMCs. As for subset: CD45RA+ positively selected. This chain uses TRBV7-9 with TRBJ1-4, with TRBD1 matching 9 bases. The CDR3 sequence is CASSLTTGGKEKLFF. The CDR3 DNA follows: TGTGCCAGCAGCCTCACAACAGGGGGCAAAGAAAAACTGTTTTTT.